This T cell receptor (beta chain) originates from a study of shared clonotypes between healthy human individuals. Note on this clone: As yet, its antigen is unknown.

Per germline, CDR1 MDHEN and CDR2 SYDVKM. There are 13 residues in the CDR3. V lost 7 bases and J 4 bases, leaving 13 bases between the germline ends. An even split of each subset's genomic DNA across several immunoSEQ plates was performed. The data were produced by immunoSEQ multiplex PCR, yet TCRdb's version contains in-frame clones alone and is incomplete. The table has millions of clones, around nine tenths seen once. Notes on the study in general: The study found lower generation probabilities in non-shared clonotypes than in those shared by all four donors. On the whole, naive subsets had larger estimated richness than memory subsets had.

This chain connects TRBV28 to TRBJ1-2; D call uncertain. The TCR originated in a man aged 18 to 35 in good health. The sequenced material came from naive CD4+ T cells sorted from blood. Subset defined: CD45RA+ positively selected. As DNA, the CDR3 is TGTGCCAGCACCCTGAGGTGGGGCTATGGCTACACCTTC. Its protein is CASTLRWGYGYTF.